The present T cell receptor beta chain was sequenced within a study of early T cells in non-severe SARS-CoV-2 infection. Turning to the study itself: Bulk RNA taken from unsorted whole blood was sequenced, leaving chains unpaired.

This clonotype was observed a few times. Germline V CDR1 and CDR2: ENHRY, SYGVKD. Trimming shortened V by 5 bases and J by 4 bases, and 11 bases separated the two germline ends. The CDR3 is 13 residues long. Individual cDNA molecules carried attached unique molecular identifiers. Each CDR3 protein gets one entry after TCRdb re-called the 5' RACE reads with MiXCR. The table has more than 20,000 distinct CDR3 sequences, 4.7% seen once. The source of this sequence is an adult who was a healthcare worker with PCR-confirmed SARS-CoV-2 infection or an uninfected control (not recorded which). The sequencing sample was made of whole blood. This chain links TRBV10-3 with TRBJ1-2; D not resolved. CDR3 in DNA: TGTGCCATCAGTCCGGGCGCTGGCTATGGCTACACCTTC. This translates into CAISPGAGYGYTF.